These 21 T cell receptor beta chains originate from one sample sequenced in a study of shared clonotypes between healthy human individuals. Profiling relied on immunoSEQ multiplex PCR, and the TCRdb table lists in-frame clones only, not all of them. The data hold fewer than 1.6 million clones, with less than 99% observed a single time. The source material was naive CD4+ T cells sorted from blood. As to subset: CD45RA+ positively selected. These receptors were collected from a man aged 30-40 years in good health.

The V call is TRBV5-8, the J call TRBJ1-1; no reliable D call. The ends were cut back, 4 bases at V and 8 bases at J, with 18 bases in the middle. Germline CDR1 is SGHTS and CDR2 is YDEGEE. This CDR3 has 14 residues. DNA for the CDR3: TGTGCCAGCAGCCTGACGTCGAGGGTCAGCGAAGCTTTCTTT. Translating it yields CASSLTSRVSEAFF.

The V gene is TRBV29-1, the J gene TRBJ2-3; D unclear. V was cut by 5 bases and J by 6 bases, with 9 bases left in between. CDR1 SQVTM and CDR2 ANQGSEA come from the germline V gene. The CDR3 covers 11 residues. The CDR3 loop reads CSVRPGDTQYF. The CDR3 coding sequence is TGCAGCGTTCGTCCCGGGGATACGCAGTATTTT.

As to this clone: Different DNA sequences within this sample yield the same CDR3. The chain combines TRBV9 with TRBJ2-1, with 9 bases identical to TRBD2. V lost 0 bases and J lost 5; bases outside the gene matches: 6. The germline V gene has CDR1 SGDLS and CDR2 YYNGEE. The CDR3 runs 16 residues. The CDR3 spells CASSVGSSGGHNEQFF. Here the CDR3 DNA reads TGTGCCAGCAGCGTAGGGTCCAGCGGGGGGCACAATGAGCAGTTCTTC.

V is TRBV28 and J is TRBJ1-2; 7 positions match TRBD1. CDR3 length equals 14 residues. CDR1 MDHEN and CDR2 SYDVKM come from the germline V gene. The junction had 5 bases not matched to a gene; V was cut back by 6 bases and J by 1 base. CDR3 region: CASSVDRDNYGYTF. DNA of the CDR3: TGTGCCAGCAGCGTAGACAGGGATAACTATGGCTACACCTTC.

The chain is built from TRBV10-3 and TRBJ1-2, with 12 positions matching TRBD1. Germline CDR1 is ENHRY and CDR2 is SYGVKD. The CDR3 runs 14 residues. V dropped 8 bases and J dropped 6; count of bases not matched to a gene: 7. DNA of the CDR3: TGTGCCATCCTTGGGACAGGGGGCTTTGATGGCTACACCTTC. It codes for CAILGTGGFDGYTF.

The chain combines TRBV5-6 with TRBJ2-1; D ambiguous. CDR3 length equals 14 residues. Germline V gene lookup returns CDR1 SGHDT and CDR2 YYEEEE. Deletions cut 1 base from V and 2 bases from J, with 7 bases between. CDR3 region: CASSLLLAYNEQFF. In nucleotides, the CDR3 is TGTGCCAGCAGCTTGTTACTCGCCTACAATGAGCAGTTCTTC. The variable domain in full, with the rest retrieved from reference TRBV5-6 and TRBJ2-1, is DAGVTQSPTHLIKTRGQQVTLRCSPKSGHDTVSWYQQALGQGPQFIFQYYEEEERQRGNFPDRFSGHQFPNYSSELNVNALLLGDSALYLCASSLLLAYNEQFFGPGTRLTVL.

The chain is built from TRBV5-1 and TRBJ2-7; D gene ambiguous. Germline values: CDR1 SGHRS, CDR2 YFSETQ. The V and J ends lost 4 bases and 6 bases respectively, with 11 bases between them. This CDR3 region has 12 residues. This CDR3 reads CASSLNGPEQYF. The CDR3 DNA reads as TGCGCCAGCAGCCTAAACGGACCCGAGCAGTACTTC. Looking up the rest from reference TRBV5-1 and TRBJ2-7 gives the full variable domain: KAGVTQTPRYLIKTRGQQVTLSCSPISGHRSVSWYQQTPGQGLQFLFEYFSETQRNKGNFPGRFSGRQFSNSRSEMNVSTLELGDSALYLCASSLNGPEQYFGPGTRLTVT.

The sample holds one count of this clone. This chain joins TRBV7-8 and TRBJ2-1; 7 bases match TRBD2. CDR1 and CDR2 from the germline V gene are SGHVS and FQNEAQ. The CDR3 extends over 16 amino acids. The trim removed 2 bases at V and 1 base at J, leaving 5 bases unmatched. The CDR3 DNA is TGTGCCAGCAGCTTACGCGGCGGGAGTTCCTACAATGAGCAGTTCTTC. Amino acid sequence: CASSLRGGSSYNEQFF.

This clone was seen once. CDR3 nucleotides: TGTGCCAGCAGTTTACGGGAACTCGGGTACGAGCAGTACTTC. As protein: CASSLRELGYEQYF. The J gene is TRBJ2-7, the V gene TRBV27; tentatively, D is TRBD2 (5 bases). Germline CDR1 and CDR2: MNHEY and SMNVEV (reference sequence). V was pared by 2 bases and J by 4 bases, with 12 bases between. This CDR3 has 14 amino acids.

J is TRBJ2-7 and V is TRBV27; weak D call: TRBD2 (8 bases). From germline, CDR1 is MNHEY and CDR2 SMNVEV (reference sequence). V was clipped by 6 bases and J by 1 base, with 34 bases between them. This CDR3 region has 21 residues. The CDR3 bases are TGTGCCAGCAGGAAAAACCCCTTGACAGGGACTAGGGCCATAGGGTCCTACGAGCAGTACTTC. This gives the protein CASRKNPLTGTRAIGSYEQYF.

This chain joins TRBV2 and TRBJ2-7, with 12 nucleotides matching TRBD2. The CDR3 consists of 16 residues. Trimming removed 7 bases from V and 5 bases from J; junction bases left unmatched: 12. Looked up from germline, CDR1 is SNHLY and CDR2 is FYNNEI. Written as DNA, the CDR3 is TGTGCCAGCAACGGGCTAGCGGGAGGGCCTAGGCACGAGCAGTACTTC. Protein: CASNGLAGGPRHEQYF.

This clone appeared a single time. This chain links TRBV5-1 with TRBJ2-3; 10 nucleotides match TRBD2. CDR3 size: 18 residues. V shed 5 bases, J shed 4 bases, and the junction held 16 bases outside the gene matches. Germline V CDR1 and CDR2: SGHRS, YFSETQ. CDR3 region: CASRTSSLAGEDADTQYF. CDR3 DNA: TGCGCCAGCAGGACATCCTCGCTAGCGGGAGAGGACGCAGATACGCAGTATTTT. Together with reference TRBV5-1 and TRBJ2-3, the CDR3 gives the full variable domain: KAGVTQTPRYLIKTRGQQVTLSCSPISGHRSVSWYQQTPGQGLQFLFEYFSETQRNKGNFPGRFSGRQFSNSRSEMNVSTLELGDSALYLCASRTSSLAGEDADTQYFGPGTRLTVL.

This chain connects TRBV15 to TRBJ2-1; maybe TRBD2 (6 bases). The CDR3 is 18 residues long. Germline loops: CDR1 LNHNV, CDR2 YYDKDF (reference sequence). Trimming pared 0 bases from V and 7 bases from J, leaving 22 bases between. Here the CDR3 reads CATSRERGRPSSWNEQFF. In DNA form, the CDR3 reads TGTGCCACCAGCAGAGAACGTGGGAGGCCCTCATCTTGGAATGAGCAGTTCTTC.

This chain uses TRBV19 with TRBJ1-1; maybe TRBD1 (5 bases). Germline V gene sequence: CDR1 LNHDA, CDR2 SQIVND (reference sequence). This CDR3 contains 16 residues. Trimming stripped 3 bases from V and 1 base from J, with 15 bases between. The CDR3 DNA is TGTGCCAGTAGTATTCCCCCTCGCACAGGGAACACTGAAGCTTTCTTT. Its protein product is CASSIPPRTGNTEAFF.

With respect to this clone: Within the sample, other DNA sequences also encode this same CDR3. The chain couples TRBV29-1 to TRBJ1-2; unclear D gene. The ends were cut back, 3 bases at V and 8 bases at J, with 1 base in the middle. The CDR3 loop spans 8 amino acids. Germline V gives CDR1 SQVTM, CDR2 ANQGSEA. CDR3 amino acids: CSVDGYTF. CDR3 nucleotides: TGCAGCGTTGACGGCTACACCTTC.

The chain carries TRBV29-1 and TRBJ1-2; perhaps TRBD1 as D (6 bases). The V gene lost 4 bases and the J gene lost 3 bases, with 12 bases spanning the gap. CDR1 and CDR2 from the germline V gene are SQVTM and ANQGSEA. CDR3 size: 13 residues. CDR3 residues: CSVGRTADYGYTF. The CDR3 DNA is TGCAGCGTTGGCAGGACAGCCGACTATGGCTACACCTTC.

The gene calls are TRBV27 and TRBJ2-7, with 16 nucleotides matching TRBD2. There are 16 residues in the CDR3. Germline V CDR1 and CDR2: MNHEY, SMNVEV (reference sequence). With 6 bases clipped from V and 6 bases from J, the junction kept 8 bases outside the gene matches. CDR3 DNA: TGTGCCAGCAGAACCCCGGGACTAGCGGGAGGGGGCGAGCAGTACTTC. It translates to CASRTPGLAGGGEQYF.

The J gene is TRBJ1-2, the V gene TRBV19; TRBD1 matches 8 bases. From germline, CDR1 is LNHDA and CDR2 SQIVND (reference sequence). V was clipped by 6 bases and J by 8 bases; unmatched bases: 5. The CDR3 loop spans 12 amino acids. The DNA for the CDR3 is TGTGCCAGTAGCCCAGGGGGCAGAGGCTACACCTTC. This gives the protein CASSPGGRGYTF.

This CDR3 reads CASSLGSTRISAYF. CDR3 bases: TGTGCCAGCAGTTTGGGGTCAACCAGGATCTCTGCGTATTTT. The V and J genes are TRBV28 and TRBJ2-3; D gene ambiguous. This CDR3 is built from 14 residues. V was clipped by 3 bases and J by 14 bases, with 21 bases between them. Germline V gene data show CDR1 as MDHEN and CDR2 as SYDVKM. The whole variable domain, filled in from reference TRBV28 and TRBJ2-3, reads DVKVTQSSRYLVKRTGEKVFLECVQDMDHENMFWYRQDPGLGLRLIYFSYDVKMKEKGDIPEGYSVSREKKERFSLILESASTNQTSMYLCASSLGSTRISAYFGPGTRLTVL.

As for this clone: The same CDR3 also results from other DNA sequences found in this sample. The CDR3 DNA sequence: TGTGCCAGCAGACTAGCGGGAGTGTACAATGAGCAGTTCTTC. Translation: CASRLAGVYNEQFF. The chain employs TRBV2 and TRBJ2-1; the match to TRBD2 covers 11 bases. CDR3 length: 14 amino acids. Germline trimming cut 6 bases from V and 4 bases from J; bases unmatched to any gene: 2. Germline V CDR1 and CDR2: SNHLY, FYNNEI.

This clone was detected once. The rearrangement joins TRBV28 to TRBJ2-7; tentatively, D is TRBD2 (5 bases). Looked up from germline, CDR1 is MDHEN and CDR2 is SYDVKM. Trimming left V 7 bases short and J 0 bases short, with 13 bases between. CDR3 length: 14 amino acids. The chain's CDR3 is CASNPARASYEQYF. The CDR3 DNA follows: TGTGCCAGCAATCCGGCGAGGGCCTCCTACGAGCAGTACTTC.